These 6 T cell receptor beta chains came from one sample sequenced in a study of blood T cells in healthy people across ages. The authors ran a second PCR of about 6 to 12 cycles using a sample-barcoded 5' primer and a J-beta primer mix. Each CDR3 protein gets one entry after TCRdb re-called the 5' RACE reads with MiXCR. This sample has roughly 800,000 distinct CDR3 sequences, with nearly 60% found just once. The sample taken for sequencing was blood. The receptors originated from a man in his thirties or forties in good health.

In DNA form, the CDR3 reads TGTGCCAGCAGTGCCGGGACTAGCGGGGCAGATACGCAGTATTTT. Translating it yields CASSAGTSGADTQYF. This sequence joins TRBV6-4 and TRBJ2-3; TRBD2 matches at 13 bases. The CDR3 spans 15 residues. The V gene end was trimmed by 4 bases and the J gene end by 4 bases; junction bases not matched to a gene: 2. Germline CDR1 is MRHNA and CDR2 is SNTAGT.

This clonotype was detected a few times. This chain uses TRBV5-1 with TRBJ2-1, with 8 bases lining up with TRBD1. J was trimmed by 8 bases and V by 4 bases; bases with no gene match: 8. The CDR3 totals 14 residues. Germline V gene sequence: CDR1 SGHRS, CDR2 YFSETQ. This CDR3 reads CASSGDRLRDEQFF. The CDR3 DNA is TGCGCCAGCAGCGGGGACAGGTTAAGGGATGAGCAGTTCTTC.

This clonotype was detected only a few times. In DNA form, the CDR3 reads TGCAGTGCTAATAGCGGGAGATTTCCCTACGAGCAGTACTTC. Amino acid sequence: CSANSGRFPYEQYF. The gene calls are TRBV20-1 and TRBJ2-7; 9 bases are a match to TRBD2. Trimming removed 4 bases from V and 2 bases from J; junction bases left unmatched: 6. CDR3 length equals 14 residues. Germline CDR1 and CDR2: DFQATT and SNEGSKA (reference sequence).

This clonotype was recorded a few times. V gene TRBV6-5 combines with J gene TRBJ2-6, with D unclear. Trimming stripped 6 bases from V and 2 bases from J, with 11 bases between. Germline V gives CDR1 MNHEY, CDR2 SVGAGI. This CDR3 spans 15 amino acids. The CDR3 spells CASRGSIPGANVLTF. CDR3 bases: TGTGCCAGCAGGGGGTCGATCCCTGGGGCCAACGTCCTGACTTTC.

This clonotype was recorded only once. The chain couples TRBV6-1 to TRBJ1-2; 7 bases are shared with TRBD1. The germline gives CDR1 MNHNS, CDR2 SASEGT. The V gene end was trimmed by 5 bases and the J gene end by 6 bases; junction bases not matched to a gene: 9. The CDR3 runs 14 residues. The CDR3 sequence is CASSRQGSSDGYTF. The CDR3 nucleotides are TGTGCCAGCAGTCGACAGGGATCCAGTGATGGCTACACCTTC.

V gene TRBV7-9 combines with J gene TRBJ2-5, with 9 bases fitting TRBD2. The CDR3 extends over 14 amino acids. Germline CDR1 SEHNR, CDR2 FQNEAQ (reference sequence). Trimming took 6 bases from V and 11 from J; bases not matched to a gene: 13. DNA of the CDR3: TGTGCCAGCAGAAATCTTCCTAGCGGGAAGGAACAGTACTTC. This encodes CASRNLPSGKEQYF.